This T cell receptor beta chain was sequenced for a study of T cells after yellow fever vaccination. Making TCR cDNA involved 5'RACE template switching, which added UMIs and a universal primer site. TCRdb itself ran the 5' RACE reads through MiXCR, one entry per CDR3 protein. The sample includes about 140,000 distinct CDR3 sequences, 6.6% of them seen just once. General study points: The presence of abundant clonotypes contaminating from the bulk population was possible in FACS-sorted repertoires. Researchers noted that a small share of clonotypes showed up in both CD4 and CD8 compartments.

This clonotype was recorded at least ten times. Its antigen remains unknown. Source: CD4+ T cells sorted from PBMCs, taken 10 days after the yellow fever booster vaccination. This sequence originates from a man aged 25 to 40 who received the YFV17D yellow fever vaccine.

The CDR3 DNA follows: TGTGCCAGCAGTGTCCGGGCCAACTACGAGCAGTACTTC. Amino acid sequence: CASSVRANYEQYF. This chain connects TRBV6-1 to TRBJ2-7; D gene uncertain. The CDR3 has 13 residues. V was pared by 4 bases and J by 3 bases, with 10 bases between. The germline gives CDR1 MNHNS, CDR2 SASEGT.